Detailed here is one TCR beta chain. The data stem from a study of cytotoxic CD8 clonotypes in ibrutinib-treated CLL. Sequenced by immunoSEQ multiplex PCR; TCRdb stores in-frame clones only, minus some. The sample contains over 45,000 clones, 50% to 70% of which appear only once. The germline V gene has CDR1 SGHNT and CDR2 YENEEA. V gave up 5 bases and J gave up 2 bases, with 17 bases separating them. The CDR3 runs 16 residues. This sample comprised PBMCs, obtained at disease progression, from a patient treated with ibrutinib. V is TRBV11-3 and J is TRBJ2-3, with D possibly matching TRBD1 (6 bases). The TCR comes from a human donor with chronic lymphocytic leukemia. The CDR3 coding sequence is TGTGCCAGCAGCAGGGTCCGGGACAACCCCACAGATACGCAGTATTTT. Amino acids: CASSRVRDNPTDTQYF.